This T cell receptor beta chain was documented in a study of graft-versus-host responses after intestinal transplantation. Across the whole study: Recipients uniformly received anti-thymocyte globulin induction, followed by tacrolimus and steroids for approximately 3 years.

Notes on the study in general: The marrow of recipients harbored GvH clones, and ileum or blood showed some of them first. Peak circulating GvH clone levels were associated with early post-transplant HvG declines. High graft-versus-host to host-versus-graft T cell clonal ratios marked allografts of patients with graft-donor macrochimerism.

This CDR3 region has 16 residues. The germline CDR1 and CDR2 sequences are SGHDT and YYEEEE. The V end was cut by 0 bases, the J end by 4 bases, with 14 bases between. This table comes from immunoSEQ multiplex PCR, and its TCRdb copy is limited to in-frame clones, with some not included. The table has some 86,000 clones, about 89% seen once. Comment on this clone: Antigen specificity is unknown.

This clonotype was obtained from a human donor who received an intestinal transplant. V usage is TRBV5-6 and J usage is TRBJ1-5; weak D call: TRBD1 (5 bases). The sample was unstimulated CD8+ T cells sorted from spleen or lymph node cells, taken before intestinal transplant. CDR3 amino acids: CASSLAGGPGNQPQHF. For the CDR3, the DNA is TGTGCCAGCAGCTTGGCCGGGGGACCCGGTAATCAGCCCCAGCATTTT. The full variable domain, rest sourced from reference TRBV5-6 and TRBJ1-5, is DAGVTQSPTHLIKTRGQQVTLRCSPKSGHDTVSWYQQALGQGPQFIFQYYEEEERQRGNFPDRFSGHQFPNYSSELNVNALLLGDSALYLCASSLAGGPGNQPQHFGDGTRLSIL.